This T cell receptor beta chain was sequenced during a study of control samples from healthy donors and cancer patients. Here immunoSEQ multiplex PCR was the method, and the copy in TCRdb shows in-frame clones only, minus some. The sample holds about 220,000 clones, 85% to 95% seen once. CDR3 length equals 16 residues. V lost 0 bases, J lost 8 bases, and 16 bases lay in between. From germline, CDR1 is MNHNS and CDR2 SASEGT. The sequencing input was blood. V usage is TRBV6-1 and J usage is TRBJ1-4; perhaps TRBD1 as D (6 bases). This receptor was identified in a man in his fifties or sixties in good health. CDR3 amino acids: CASSEAIRGYNEKLFF. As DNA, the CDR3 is TGTGCCAGCAGTGAAGCGATTAGGGGGTATAACGAAAAACTGTTTTTT.